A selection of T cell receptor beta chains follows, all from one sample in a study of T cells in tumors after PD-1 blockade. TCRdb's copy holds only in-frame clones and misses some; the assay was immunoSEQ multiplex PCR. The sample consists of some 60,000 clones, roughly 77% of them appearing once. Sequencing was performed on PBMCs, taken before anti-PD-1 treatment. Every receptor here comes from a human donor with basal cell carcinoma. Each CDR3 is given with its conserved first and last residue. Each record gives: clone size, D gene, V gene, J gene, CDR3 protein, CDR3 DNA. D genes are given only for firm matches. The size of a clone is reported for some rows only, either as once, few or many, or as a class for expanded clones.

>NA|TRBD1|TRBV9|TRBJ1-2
CASSVDDTGVRGYTF
TGTGCCAGCAGCGTAGACGACACAGGGGTTCGTGGCTACACCTTC
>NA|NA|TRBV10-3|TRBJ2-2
CAISDSYSTGELFF
TGTGCCATCAGTGATAGTTATTCCACCGGGGAGCTGTTTTTT
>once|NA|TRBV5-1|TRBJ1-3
CASSPEGLVAGNTIYF
TGCGCCAGCAGCCCAGAGGGCCTCGTCGCCGGAAACACCATATATTTT
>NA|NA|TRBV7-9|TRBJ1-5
CASSLVGDGQPQHF
TGTGCCAGCAGCTTAGTCGGGGACGGTCAGCCCCAGCATTTT
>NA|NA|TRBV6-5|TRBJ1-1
CASTRGTEAFF
TGTGCCAGCACGAGAGGGACTGAAGCTTTCTTT
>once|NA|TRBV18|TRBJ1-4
CASSPQPGGEYEKLFF
TGTGCCAGCTCACCTCAACCGGGGGGGGAGTATGAAAAACTGTTTTTT
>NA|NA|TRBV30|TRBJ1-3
CAWSVGGNTIYF
TGTGCCTGGAGTGTAGGGGGAAACACCATATATTTT
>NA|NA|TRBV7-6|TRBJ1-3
CASSNQGLLGENTIYF
TGTGCCAGCAGCAACCAGGGTTTGCTAGGTGAAAACACCATATATTTT
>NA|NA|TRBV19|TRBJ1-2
CASTKRETELNYGYTF
TGTGCCAGTACCAAGAGGGAGACGGAACTTAACTATGGCTACACCTTC
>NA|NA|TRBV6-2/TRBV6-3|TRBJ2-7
CASSYSISGSPKGEQYF
TGTGCCAGCAGTTACTCGATTTCCGGATCCCCCAAGGGCGAGCAGTACTTC
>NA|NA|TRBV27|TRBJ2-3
CASSPQGRGQGTQYF
TGTGCCAGCAGTCCCCAGGGTCGGGGGCAGGGTACGCAGTATTTT
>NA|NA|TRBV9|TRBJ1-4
CASSGQQVPREKLFF
TGTGCCAGCAGCGGACAACAGGTTCCGAGGGAAAAACTGTTTTTT
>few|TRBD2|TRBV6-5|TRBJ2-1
CASSYAGGIGEQFF
TGTGCCAGCAGTTACGCGGGGGGGATAGGTGAGCAGTTCTTC
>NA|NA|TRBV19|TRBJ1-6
CASSIDGANSPLHF
TGTGCCAGTAGCATCGACGGGGCCAATTCACCCCTCCACTTT
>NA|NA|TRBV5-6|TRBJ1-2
CASSLGDSSYGYTF
TGTGCCAGCAGCTTGGGAGACAGCTCCTATGGCTACACCTTC
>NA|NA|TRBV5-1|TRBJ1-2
CASSLVPPTGRSPYGYTF
TGCGCCAGCAGCTTGGTGCCCCCGACAGGCAGGTCCCCCTATGGCTACACCTTC
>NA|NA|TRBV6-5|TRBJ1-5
CASSYGGNQPQHF
TGTGCCAGCAGTTACGGGGGGAATCAGCCCCAGCATTTT
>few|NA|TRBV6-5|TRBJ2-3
CASTPTSPNTDTQYF
TGTGCCAGCACCCCGACTAGTCCTAACACAGATACGCAGTATTTT
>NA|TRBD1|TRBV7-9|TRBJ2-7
CASSFTGQSYEQYF
TGTGCCAGCAGCTTTACGGGACAGTCCTACGAGCAGTACTTC
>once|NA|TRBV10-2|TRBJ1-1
CASSESPSVGTEAFF
TGCGCCAGCAGTGAATCCCCAAGTGTCGGCACTGAAGCTTTCTTT
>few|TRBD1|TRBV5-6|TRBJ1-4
CASSLTGDVATNEKLFF
TGTGCCAGCAGCTTGACAGGGGATGTTGCAACTAATGAAAAACTGTTTTTT
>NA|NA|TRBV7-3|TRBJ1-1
CAATKTWAGDRNTEAFF
TGTGCCGCCACTAAAACGTGGGCAGGGGATCGGAACACTGAAGCTTTCTTT
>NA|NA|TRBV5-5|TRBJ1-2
CASSPPLLYGYTF
TGTGCCAGCAGCCCGCCTTTACTCTATGGCTACACCTTC
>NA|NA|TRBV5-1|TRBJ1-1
CASRIGVNTEAFF
TGCGCCAGCAGGATCGGGGTGAACACTGAAGCTTTCTTT
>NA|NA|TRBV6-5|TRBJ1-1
CASSYRDTNTEAFF
TGTGCCAGCAGTTACAGGGACACCAACACTGAAGCTTTCTTT
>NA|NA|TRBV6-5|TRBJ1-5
CASSPGHSNQPQHF
TGTGCCAGCAGCCCCGGCCATAGCAATCAGCCCCAGCATTTT